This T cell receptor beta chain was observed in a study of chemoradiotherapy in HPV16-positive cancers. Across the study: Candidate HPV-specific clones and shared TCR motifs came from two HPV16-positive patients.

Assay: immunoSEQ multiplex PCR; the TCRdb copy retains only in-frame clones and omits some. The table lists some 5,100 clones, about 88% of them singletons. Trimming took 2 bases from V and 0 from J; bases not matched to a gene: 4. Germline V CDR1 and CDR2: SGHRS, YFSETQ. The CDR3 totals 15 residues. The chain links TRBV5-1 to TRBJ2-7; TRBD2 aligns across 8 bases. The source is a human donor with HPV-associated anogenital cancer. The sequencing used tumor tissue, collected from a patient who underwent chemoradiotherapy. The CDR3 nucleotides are TGCGCCAGCAGCTTTTCACTAGCGGACTCCTACGAGCAGTACTTC. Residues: CASSFSLADSYEQYF.